This entry describes one T cell receptor (beta chain). Trimming removed 6 bases at V and 6 bases at J, with 15 bases between. Germline values: CDR1 WNHNN, CDR2 SYGVQD (reference sequence). This CDR3 region has 15 residues. Extraction of PBMCs used roughly 9.4 ml of fresh peripheral blood. Amplified TCR beta CDR3 regions came from RNA transcripts. First-round RT-PCR with HTBI primers amplified the TCR CDR3 region. TCRdb reprocessed the multiplex PCR reads via MiXCR and lists one record per CDR3 protein. The sample records some 440,000 distinct CDR3 sequences, roughly 14% being singletons. The sample originates from a study of T cells in Graves' hyperthyroidism and ophthalmopathy. Study-level information: Blood was drawn when the patient was first diagnosed and still untreated.

J is TRBJ1-6 and V is TRBV10-1; D remains ambiguous. The sample was blood. The sequence was obtained from a woman aged 18-35 years with Graves' hyperthyroidism. CDR3 DNA sequence: TGCGCCAGCAGCCCCAGCCGGGGTCTTAATTCACCCCTCCACTTT. Amino acids: CASSPSRGLNSPLHF.